Following are 14 T cell receptor beta chains from one sample sequenced in a study of monozygotic twins with cystic fibrosis. TCRdb keeps only in-frame clones here, not all; method: immunoSEQ multiplex PCR. The data show more than 15,000 clones, about 90% seen once. The specimen was blood. The source of these receptors is a girl aged 2-10 years with cystic fibrosis.

This clone occurred once. This chain joins TRBV28 and TRBJ2-7, with TRBD1 identical over 9 bases. The germline V gene encodes CDR1 MDHEN and CDR2 SYDVKM. The CDR3 sequence is 17 residues long. With V trimmed by 4 bases and J by 2 bases, 12 bases remained unmatched. The CDR3 protein is CASSSGQGPLNPYEQYF. The CDR3 bases are TGTGCCAGCAGTTCGGGACAGGGCCCGTTAAATCCCTACGAGCAGTACTTC.

The chain is built from TRBV5-1 and TRBJ1-2; D remains unclear. CDR3 length equals 15 residues. Germline V gene sequence: CDR1 SGHRS, CDR2 YFSETQ. Trimming left V 0 bases short and J 6 bases short, with 15 bases between. This CDR3 reads CASSLDPGTWNGYTF. The CDR3 nucleotides are TGCGCCAGCAGCTTGGATCCGGGAACCTGGAATGGCTACACCTTC.

The genes are TRBV6-1 and TRBJ2-1, with 8 bases aligning to TRBD2. V shed 4 bases and J 3 bases; nucleotides not matched to a gene: 11. CDR3 length: 17 amino acids. Germline V lookup: CDR1 MNHNS, CDR2 SASEGT. The CDR3: CASSGPFQRGNYNEQFF. The CDR3, as DNA: TGTGCCAGCAGTGGTCCCTTTCAGCGGGGGAACTACAATGAGCAGTTCTTC.

CDR3 amino acids: CASSITGTYEQYF. In DNA, the CDR3 is TGTGCCAGCAGCATAACAGGTACCTACGAGCAGTACTTC. The V gene is TRBV7-2, the J gene TRBJ2-7; tentative D call: TRBD1 (5 bases). Looked up from germline, CDR1 is SGHTA and CDR2 is FQGNSA. The CDR3 runs to 13 residues. Trimming removed 5 bases at V and 2 bases at J, with 10 bases between.

This chain joins TRBV2 and TRBJ2-5, with D maybe TRBD1 (5 bases). Trimming left V 8 bases short and J 0 bases short, with 19 bases between. CDR3 length: 16 amino acids. Germline V CDR1 and CDR2: SNHLY, FYNNEI. CDR3 in DNA: TGTGCCAGCGGAAGGGGTCCCCCCCGATACCAAGAGACCCAGTACTTC. Its protein is CASGRGPPRYQETQYF.

The chain is built from TRBV5-1 and TRBJ1-2; 8 positions match TRBD1. The trim removed 4 bases at V and 6 bases at J, leaving 5 bases unmatched. CDR3 size: 13 residues. Germline CDR1 SGHRS, CDR2 YFSETQ. For the CDR3, the DNA is TGCGCCAGCAGCCTTGGACAGGGTCATGGCTACACCTTC. Encoded protein: CASSLGQGHGYTF.

The chain joins TRBV20-1 to TRBJ2-1; TRBD2 is a possible D gene (5 bases). This CDR3 region has 11 residues. CDR1 is DFQATT, CDR2 SNEGSKA, per germline (reference sequence). This CDR3 reads CSALAWSEQFF. The CDR3 DNA reads TGCAGCGCTCTAGCCTGGAGCGAGCAGTTCTTC.

The chain carries TRBV5-4 and TRBJ2-5; D possibly matches TRBD1 or TRBD2 (5 bases each). Germline-derived CDR1 and CDR2 are SGHNT and YYREEE (reference sequence). The V end lost 0 bases, the J end lost 2 bases, and 11 bases lay between the germline ends. This CDR3 contains 15 residues. CDR3 region: CASSLDLGAQETQYF. For the CDR3, the DNA is TGTGCCAGCAGCTTGGATCTCGGGGCTCAAGAGACCCAGTACTTC. The full variable domain, completed using reference TRBV5-4 and TRBJ2-5, is ETGVTQSPTHLIKTRGQQVTLRCSSQSGHNTVSWYQQALGQGPQFIFQYYREEENGRGNFPPRFSGLQFPNYSSELNVNALELDDSALYLCASSLDLGAQETQYFGPGTRLLVL.

V usage is TRBV5-6 and J usage is TRBJ1-5; D unresolved. Germline CDR1 is SGHDT and CDR2 is YYEEEE. The CDR3 is made up of 13 amino acids. Trimming took off 1 base at V and 4 bases at J, with 6 bases between the two ends. The CDR3 DNA reads as TGTGCCAGCAGCTTGTCCGGGAATCAGCCCCAGCATTTT. Its translation is CASSLSGNQPQHF.

The J gene is TRBJ2-2, the V gene TRBV7-2; the match to TRBD1 covers 9 bases. The CDR3 has 15 amino acids. V shed 7 bases, J shed 7 bases, and the junction held 10 bases outside the gene matches. Germline V lookup: CDR1 SGHTA, CDR2 FQGNSA. The CDR3 protein is CASTLTGGGGGELFF. The CDR3 coding sequence is TGTGCCAGCACCCTGACAGGGGGAGGTGGCGGGGAGCTGTTTTTT.

V gene TRBV7-9 combines with J gene TRBJ2-3, with 12 bases fitting TRBD2. In germline, CDR1 is SEHNR, CDR2 FQNEAQ (reference sequence). There are 15 residues in the CDR3. Trimming at V came to 4 bases and at J to 3 bases, leaving 2 bases not matched to a gene. CDR3 protein: CASSSSGRATDTQYF. The CDR3 region has the DNA TGTGCCAGCAGCTCTAGCGGGAGGGCAACAGATACGCAGTATTTT.

The chain recombines TRBV29-1 with TRBJ2-2; a weak D match, TRBD1 (6 bases). The V end lost 5 bases, the J end lost 5 bases, and 9 bases lay between the germline ends. This CDR3 is 12 amino acids long. The germline CDR1 and CDR2 sequences are SQVTM and ANQGSEA. In nucleotides, the CDR3 is TGCAGCGTTTTAGGGGGAACCGGGGAGCTGTTTTTT. It translates to CSVLGGTGELFF.

The chain uses TRBV4-2 and TRBJ2-2, with D perhaps being TRBD1 or TRBD2 (5 bases each). The V gene's germline CDR1 is LGHNA and CDR2 YNFKEQ. Deletions cut 4 bases from V and 3 bases from J, with 12 bases between. The CDR3 has 15 residues. The CDR3: CASSLGDRYTGELFF. The DNA for the CDR3 is TGTGCCAGCAGCCTCGGGGACCGCTACACCGGGGAGCTGTTTTTT.

The chain combines TRBV6-5 with TRBJ2-7; tentatively, D is TRBD1 or TRBD2 (7 bases each). CDR1 and CDR2 from the germline V gene are MNHEY and SVGAGI. Between the trimmed V and J ends, which lost 5 bases and 4 bases, there was a span of 18 bases. This CDR3 is 15 amino acids long. The CDR3, as DNA: TGTGCCAGCAGTCGAGCTCGACAGGGAGGGTACGAGCAGTACTTC. Translating gives CASSRARQGGYEQYF.